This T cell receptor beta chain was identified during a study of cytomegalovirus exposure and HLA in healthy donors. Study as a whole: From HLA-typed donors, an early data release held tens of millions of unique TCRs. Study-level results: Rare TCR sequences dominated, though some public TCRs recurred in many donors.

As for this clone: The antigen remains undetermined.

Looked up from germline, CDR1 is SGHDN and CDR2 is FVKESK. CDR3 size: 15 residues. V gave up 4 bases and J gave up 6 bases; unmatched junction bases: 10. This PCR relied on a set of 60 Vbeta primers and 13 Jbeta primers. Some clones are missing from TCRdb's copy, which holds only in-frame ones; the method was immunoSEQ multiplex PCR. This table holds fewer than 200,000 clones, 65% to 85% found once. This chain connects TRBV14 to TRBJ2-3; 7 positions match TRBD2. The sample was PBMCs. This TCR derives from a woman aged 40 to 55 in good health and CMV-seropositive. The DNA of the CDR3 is TGTGCCAGCAGCCCCCGACTAGCAGTGCCCGATACGCAGTATTTT. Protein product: CASSPRLAVPDTQYF.